The T cell receptor beta chain described here comes from a study of blood T cell repertoires in COVID-19. Looking at the study overall: Acute-phase and convalescent COVID-19 samples originated in the United States, Italy and Spain. PBMCs, B-cell-depleted T cells, or T cells were the source of the cDNA or gDNA that made up the material.

How the authors handled the data: Reference gene primer amplification yielded estimated nucleated cell counts. Only in-frame clones appear in the TCRdb table, and some are missing; sequencing was by immunoSEQ multiplex PCR. V, J and clone size reflect that table, while D and trimming were determined from the DNA. The repertoire holds about 120,000 clones, around 87% seen once, with 25% to 35% in the top ten. CDR1 KGHSH and CDR2 LQKENI come from the germline V gene. CDR3 size: 17 residues. Trimming shortened V by 4 bases and J by 0 bases, and 15 bases separated the two germline ends. The chain joins TRBV18 to TRBJ1-4; no clear D. This clonotype was sampled from a woman in her sixties or seventies with acute or convalescent COVID-19. Input material: peripheral blood. The CDR3 region has the DNA TGTGCCAGCTCACTCCTCGGGAGTTCGGCAACTAATGAAAAACTGTTTTTT. Amino acid sequence: CASSLLGSSATNEKLFF.